This passage covers 23 T cell receptor beta chains from one sample sequenced in a study of OX40 agonist ivuxolimab in advanced cancers. The repertoire was sequenced with immunoSEQ multiplex PCR; TCRdb's copy has only in-frame clones and lacks some. The sample includes over 30,000 clones, approximately 80% of them seen just once. The sample was CD4+ or CD8+ T cells sorted from blood, taken in a trial of the OX40 agonist ivuxolimab. The source of these receptors is an adult with an advanced solid tumor such as melanoma, head and neck, liver or kidney cancer.

The CDR3: CAISDLNVGSYEQYF. As DNA, the CDR3 is TGTGCCATCAGTGACCTTAACGTGGGCTCCTACGAGCAGTACTTC. The chain is built from TRBV10-3 and TRBJ2-7; D unresolved. CDR1 and CDR2 (germline): ENHRY, SYGVKD. Trimming stripped 3 bases from V and 0 bases from J, with 12 bases between. The CDR3 sequence is 15 residues long.

The chain carries TRBV11-1 and TRBJ1-6; tentative D call: TRBD1 (5 bases). V lost 6 bases and J 4 bases, leaving 13 bases between the germline ends. Germline CDR1 SGHAT, CDR2 FQDESV (reference sequence). This CDR3 contains 15 residues. The CDR3 DNA reads as TGTGCCAGCAGGCGGTCACAGGTTTATAATTCACCCCTCCACTTT. This codes for CASRRSQVYNSPLHF.

The chain links TRBV6-1 to TRBJ1-1, with D possibly being TRBD1 (5 bases). V lost 1 base to trimming and J lost 11 bases, with 14 bases between them. This CDR3 region has 13 residues. Germline V lookup: CDR1 MNHNS, CDR2 SASEGT. The CDR3 region has the DNA TGTGCCAGCAGTGAAGAGGGCAGGGAAATTGCTTTCTTT. Translating gives CASSEEGREIAFF.

V and J are TRBV18 and TRBJ2-5; 9 nucleotides align to TRBD1. After removal of 5 bases from V and 5 bases from J, the junction contained 9 bases not matched to a gene. The length of the CDR3 is 15 residues. Germline CDR1 is KGHSH and CDR2 is LQKENI. The CDR3 loop is CASSSDRGLGETQYF. In DNA form, the CDR3 reads TGTGCCAGCTCATCGGACAGGGGTTTAGGGGAGACCCAGTACTTC.

DNA of the CDR3: TGTGCCAGCTCACCCTCGAGACAGAGCACAGATACGCAGTATTTT. Protein: CASSPSRQSTDTQYF. This chain joins TRBV18 and TRBJ2-3; perhaps TRBD1 as D (5 bases). The CDR3 runs to 15 residues. Trimming shortened V by 3 bases and J by 0 bases, and 10 bases separated the two germline ends. Germline-derived CDR1 and CDR2 are KGHSH and LQKENI.

J is TRBJ1-5 and V is TRBV18; TRBD1 matches at 9 bases. The CDR3 has 16 residues. CDR1 and CDR2 (germline): KGHSH, LQKENI. With 3 bases clipped from V and 6 bases from J, the junction kept 9 bases outside the gene matches. The CDR3 region is CASSPRQGERGQPQHF. In nucleotides, the CDR3 is TGTGCCAGCTCACCGCGACAGGGGGAGAGGGGTCAGCCCCAGCATTTT.

This chain uses TRBV19 with TRBJ2-5; D is uncertain. CDR3 length equals 13 residues. The germline V gene has CDR1 LNHDA and CDR2 SQIVND (reference sequence). The germline V and J ends were trimmed by 3 bases and 4 bases, with 9 bases remaining between them. The DNA for the CDR3 is TGTGCCAGTAGTATCAAGGGATCAGAGACCCAGTACTTC. It yields the protein CASSIKGSETQYF.

This chain joins TRBV6-5 and TRBJ2-7; a possible D gene is TRBD2 (6 bases). Germline CDR1 reads MNHEY; CDR2 reads SVGAGI. Trimming took off 6 bases at V and 5 bases at J, with 17 bases between the two ends. The CDR3 is 14 amino acids. The CDR3 DNA reads as TGTGCCAGCAGGGGGCGGGATCGTTCCCACGAGCAGTACTTC. Its protein product is CASRGRDRSHEQYF.

The J gene is TRBJ2-3, the V gene TRBV7-2; 9 bases match TRBD2. Trimming took 1 base from V and 7 from J; bases not matched to a gene: 6. The CDR3 sequence is 15 residues long. Germline assignment: CDR1 SGHTA and CDR2 FQGNSA. The CDR3 DNA follows: TGTGCCAGCAGCTTAGGACTAGCGGTTGAACATACGCAGTATTTT. The encoded protein is CASSLGLAVEHTQYF.

The chain combines TRBV7-2 with TRBJ1-3, with D perhaps matching TRBD1 (5 bases). V was cut by 5 bases and J by 0 bases, with 11 bases left in between. The CDR3 contains 15 residues. CDR1 SGHTA and CDR2 FQGNSA come from the germline V gene. Here the CDR3 reads CASSPGPSSGNTIYF. CDR3 nucleotide sequence: TGTGCCAGCAGCCCGGGACCCAGCTCTGGAAACACCATATATTTT.

The chain recombines TRBV4-2 with TRBJ2-3; 9 bases match TRBD1. CDR1 is LGHNA, CDR2 YNFKEQ, per germline. J lost 5 bases, V lost 4 bases, and 10 bases had no gene match. The CDR3 contains 16 residues. CDR3 region: CASSLTGGSEGDTQYF. In nucleotides, the CDR3 is TGTGCCAGCAGCCTAACAGGGGGCTCTGAGGGAGATACGCAGTATTTT.

The chain couples TRBV27 to TRBJ2-5; the match to TRBD1 covers 9 bases. The ends lost 5 bases at V and 5 bases at J; junction bases unmatched: 12. This CDR3 contains 16 residues. Germline CDR1 MNHEY, CDR2 SMNVEV (reference sequence). The CDR3 loop reads CASSMTPGQGRETQYF. DNA for the CDR3: TGTGCCAGCAGTATGACCCCGGGACAGGGTCGGGAGACCCAGTACTTC.

The J gene is TRBJ2-7, the V gene TRBV28; 9 positions match TRBD1. The CDR3 contains 14 residues. V shed 3 bases, J shed 6 bases, and the junction held 6 bases outside the gene matches. The germline gives CDR1 MDHEN, CDR2 SYDVKM. The CDR3 DNA sequence: TGTGCCAGCAGTTTGACAGGGGGTAATGGCGAGCAGTACTTC. This sequence encodes CASSLTGGNGEQYF.

The CDR3, as DNA: TGTGCCAGCAGCTTCGGACGGTCACCTTCAAATGAGCAGTTCTTC. Its protein product is CASSFGRSPSNEQFF. The V gene is TRBV7-9, the J gene TRBJ2-1; unclear D gene. This CDR3 has 15 residues. The V end was cut by 3 bases, the J end by 7 bases, with 16 bases between. From germline, CDR1 is SEHNR and CDR2 FQNEAQ (reference sequence).

This sequence joins TRBV11-2 and TRBJ2-3, with D perhaps matching TRBD2 (6 bases). CDR1 and CDR2 from the germline V gene are SGHAT and FQNNGV. V lost 3 bases and J 4 bases, leaving 8 bases between the germline ends. The CDR3 extends over 13 amino acids. The CDR3 here is CASSLGTADTQYF. In DNA, the CDR3 is TGTGCCAGCAGCTTGGGGACTGCAGATACGCAGTATTTT.

The rearrangement uses TRBV5-1 and TRBJ2-1; the D call may be TRBD1 or TRBD2 (5 bases each). This CDR3 region has 15 residues. The germline V and J ends were trimmed by 5 bases and 6 bases, with 18 bases remaining between them. Germline-derived CDR1 and CDR2 are SGHRS and YFSETQ. CDR3 DNA sequence: TGCGCCAGCAGTTTTACCCGGGACCCTATCAATGAGCAGTTCTTC. This codes for CASSFTRDPINEQFF.

J is TRBJ2-1 and V is TRBV29-1, with D perhaps given as TRBD1 or TRBD2 (6 bases each). This CDR3 has 15 residues. Germline CDR1 is SQVTM and CDR2 is ANQGSEA. V was clipped by 3 bases and J by 5 bases, with 17 bases between them. In DNA form, the CDR3 reads TGCAGCGTTGACGTTCCCCTAAGGGGGGACAATGAGCAGTTCTTC. Protein: CSVDVPLRGDNEQFF.

This rearrangement joins TRBV5-1 to TRBJ1-3; D is perhaps TRBD1 (6 bases). Per the germline V gene, CDR1 is SGHRS and CDR2 is YFSETQ. The ends were cut back, 4 bases at V and 2 bases at J, with 19 bases in the middle. CDR3 length: 17 residues. The CDR3 DNA reads as TGCGCCAGCAGCCTATTAGCGACCAAGGGGGCTGGAAACACCATATATTTT. Translated: CASSLLATKGAGNTIYF.

The V and J genes are TRBV5-1 and TRBJ2-7; D call uncertain. Germline V CDR1 and CDR2: SGHRS, YFSETQ. V lost 4 bases, J lost 6 bases, and 14 bases lay in between. The length of the CDR3 is 13 residues. The CDR3 nucleotides read TGCGCCAGCAGCCCCCGACCCGATGGCGAGCAGTACTTC. Amino acid sequence: CASSPRPDGEQYF.

The chain links TRBV5-5 to TRBJ1-3, with a possible D match to TRBD1 (5 bases). With 4 bases removed from V and 0 bases from J, the gap between germline ends came to 11 bases. Germline CDR1 reads SGHKS; CDR2 reads YYEKEE (reference sequence). The CDR3 consists of 15 residues. The CDR3 region has the DNA TGTGCCAGCAGCCCGGGACGCACCTCTGGAAACACCATATATTTT. Its protein product is CASSPGRTSGNTIYF.

This chain links TRBV6-5 with TRBJ1-2; 7 nucleotides agree with TRBD1. V lost 6 bases to trimming and J lost 8 bases; unmatched junction nucleotides: 9. This CDR3 has 13 residues. From germline, CDR1 is MNHEY and CDR2 SVGAGI. The CDR3 loop reads CASSSGQSNGYTF. The CDR3 region has the DNA TGTGCCAGCAGCTCGGGACAGTCTAACGGCTACACCTTC.

The J gene is TRBJ1-1, the V gene TRBV9; D possibly corresponds to TRBD1 (5 bases). The CDR3 is 15 residues long. V gave up 3 bases and J gave up 6 bases, with 18 bases separating them. Per the germline V gene, CDR1 is SGDLS and CDR2 is YYNGEE. CDR3 sequence reads: CASSARTLPSAEAFF. CDR3 sequence (DNA): TGTGCCAGCAGCGCTCGGACACTCCCCAGCGCTGAAGCTTTCTTT. The full variable domain, with the rest looked up from reference TRBV9 and TRBJ1-1, is DSGVTQTPKHLITATGQRVTLRCSPRSGDLSVYWYQQSLDQGLQFLIQYYNGEERAKGNILERFSAQQFPDLHSELNLSSLELGDSALYFCASSARTLPSAEAFFGQGTRLTVV.

The rearrangement links TRBV19 to TRBJ1-3; D ambiguous. The germline V gene has CDR1 LNHDA and CDR2 SQIVND (reference sequence). This CDR3 comprises 14 residues. The germline V and J ends were trimmed by 5 bases and 2 bases, with 10 bases remaining between them. CDR3 nucleotide sequence: TGTGCCAGTAGTGGCAGGAACACTGGAAACACCATATATTTT. Translated: CASSGRNTGNTIYF.